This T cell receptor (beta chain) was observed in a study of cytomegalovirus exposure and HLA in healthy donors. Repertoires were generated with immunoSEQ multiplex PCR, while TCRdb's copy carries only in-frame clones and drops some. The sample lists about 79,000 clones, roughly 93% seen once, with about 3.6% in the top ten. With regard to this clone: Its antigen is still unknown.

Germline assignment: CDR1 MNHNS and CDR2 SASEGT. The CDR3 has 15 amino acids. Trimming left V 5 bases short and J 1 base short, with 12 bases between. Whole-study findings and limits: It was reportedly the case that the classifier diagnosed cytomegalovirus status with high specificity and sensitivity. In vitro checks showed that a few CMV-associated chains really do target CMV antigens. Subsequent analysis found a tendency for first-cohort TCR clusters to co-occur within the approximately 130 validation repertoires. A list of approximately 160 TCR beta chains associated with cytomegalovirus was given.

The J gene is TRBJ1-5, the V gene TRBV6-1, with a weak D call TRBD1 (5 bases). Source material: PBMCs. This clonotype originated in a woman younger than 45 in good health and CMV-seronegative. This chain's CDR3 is CASSPRVGSNQPQHF. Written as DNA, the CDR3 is TGTGCCAGCAGTCCCAGGGTTGGGAGCAATCAGCCCCAGCATTTT.